This T cell receptor (beta chain) was sequenced in a study of T cells in localized non-small cell lung cancer. Findings and limits, study-wide: Turning up in adjacent lung were a median roughly 59 of the top 100 tumor clones. The highest T cell clonality was in uninvolved adjacent lung, above tumor.

The repertoire was sequenced with immunoSEQ multiplex PCR; TCRdb's copy has only in-frame clones and lacks some. The sample lists about 21,000 clones; about 84% were seen once. CDR3 length: 15 residues. Trimming removed 4 bases at V and 7 bases at J, with 17 bases between. In germline, CDR1 is SGHDN, CDR2 FVKESK. A word on this clone: Its cognate antigen is unknown.

The source of this sequence is a woman between 35 and 70 years old with stage II squamous cell lung carcinoma. The sample consisted of PBMCs, taken before any cancer treatment. This chain uses TRBV14 with TRBJ2-1; D is unresolved. The CDR3 sequence is CASSPAAWQLNEQFF. The CDR3 nucleotides are TGTGCCAGCAGCCCCGCCGCCTGGCAGCTTAATGAGCAGTTCTTC.